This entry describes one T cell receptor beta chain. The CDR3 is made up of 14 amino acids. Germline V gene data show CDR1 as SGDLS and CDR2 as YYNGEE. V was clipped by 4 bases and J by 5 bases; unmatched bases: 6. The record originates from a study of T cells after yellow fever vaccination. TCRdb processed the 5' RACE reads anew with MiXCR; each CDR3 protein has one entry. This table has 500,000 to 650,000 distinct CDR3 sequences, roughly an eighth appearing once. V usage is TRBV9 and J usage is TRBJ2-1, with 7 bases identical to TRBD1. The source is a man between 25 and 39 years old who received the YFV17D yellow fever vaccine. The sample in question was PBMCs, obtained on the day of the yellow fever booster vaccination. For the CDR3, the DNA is TGTGCCAGCAGCCGACAGGGCGCAGACAATGAGCAGTTCTTC. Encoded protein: CASSRQGADNEQFF.